The rows below give T cell receptor beta chains drawn from one sample of a study of blood T cell repertoires in COVID-19. Only in-frame clones appear in the TCRdb table, and some are missing; sequencing was by immunoSEQ multiplex PCR. The table lists tens of thousands of clones, approximately 86% of them singletons, with roughly 3.7% in the top ten. Sequencing was carried out using peripheral blood. The origin of the receptors is a man between 35 and 55 years old with COVID-19, enrolled during active disease. CDR3s include the opening cysteine and the closing phenylalanine or tryptophan. A D gene is named only where the DNA matches it firmly. Some rows mark clone size as missing; the rest say once, few, many or name a class of expanded clone.

j_call clone_size v_call d_call cdr3_nt cdr3_aa
TRBJ2-1 . TRBV19 TRBD1 TGTGCCAGTAGTGCAGGGGGCGCCGGCAATGAGCAGTTCTTC CASSAGGAGNEQFF
TRBJ1-6 . TRBV5-1 TRBD1 TGCGCCAGCAGTGGACAGGATAATTCACCCCTCCACTTT CASSGQDNSPLHF
TRBJ1-1 . TRBV5-1 TRBD1 TGCGCCAGCAGCCTGGGACAGGCGAACACTGAAGCTTTCTTT CASSLGQANTEAFF
TRBJ1-2 . TRBV19 . TGTGCCAGTTCTGGCAATACGGGGGATGGCTACACCTTC CASSGNTGDGYTF
TRBJ1-2 . TRBV5-1 . TGCGCCAGCAGCTTGGACGGGGAGCGTTACTATGGCTACACCTTC CASSLDGERYYGYTF
TRBJ2-3 . TRBV5-4 . TGTGCCAGCAGACGAGGAACCGATACGCAGTATTTT CASRRGTDTQYF
TRBJ1-1 . TRBV19 . TGTGCCAGTAGATTAAGGAGGAACACTGAAGCTTTCTTT CASRLRRNTEAFF
TRBJ2-2 . TRBV12-3/TRBV12-4 . TGTGCCAGCAGGACTTTTGACACCGGGGAGCTGTTTTTT CASRTFDTGELFF
TRBJ1-4 . TRBV12-3/TRBV12-4 . TGTGCCAGCAGAAGCGGGACCAATGAAAAACTGTTTTTT CASRSGTNEKLFF
TRBJ1-3 once TRBV6-5 . TGTGCCAGCAGTCTGGCCCTAGGGGGTGGAAACACCATATATTTT CASSLALGGGNTIYF
TRBJ1-1 . TRBV12-3/TRBV12-4 . TGTGCCAGCAGTTTAATGCGGGGCGAAGCTTTCTTT CASSLMRGEAFF
TRBJ2-5 once TRBV10-3 TRBD1 TGTGCCATCAGTGAGGAGACAGGGGCGCAGGAGACCCAGTACTTC CAISEETGAQETQYF
TRBJ2-3 . TRBV13 . TGTGCCAGCAGCTTTTCCGGGAGCACAGATACGCAGTATTTT CASSFSGSTDTQYF
TRBJ2-7 once TRBV5-1 TRBD1 TGCGCCAGCAGCTTGGAGGGACAGGGATCGTACGAGCAGTACTTC CASSLEGQGSYEQYF
TRBJ2-3 . TRBV6-5 TRBD2 TGTGCCAGCAGGCGGACGGGGGGGGATGGAGATACGCAGTATTTT CASRRTGGDGDTQYF
TRBJ1-1 . TRBV10-2 TRBD1 TGCGCCAGCCGCGGGACAGGGGGAACTCCGGGAGCTTTCTTT CASRGTGGTPGAFF
TRBJ1-5 once TRBV28 . TGTGCCAGCAGTTTAAGGGGGAGCAATCAGCCCCAGCATTTT CASSLRGSNQPQHF
TRBJ2-5 . TRBV28 TRBD2 TGTGCCAGCAGTTTATCGGGACTAGCGGGGGGGTCTGAGACCCAGTACTTC CASSLSGLAGGSETQYF
TRBJ1-3 . TRBV27 . TGTGCCAGCAGTCCCAGGGACTCTGGAAACACCATATATTTT CASSPRDSGNTIYF
TRBJ2-7 . TRBV29-1 TRBD1 TGCAGCGTTTCCGGACAGGGCTACGAGCAGTACTTC CSVSGQGYEQYF
TRBJ1-1 . TRBV5-4 . TGTGCCAGCAGCTTTCAGGGATTCACTGAAGCTTTCTTT CASSFQGFTEAFF
TRBJ2-3 . TRBV2 TRBD2 TGTGCCAGCAGTGAGGGGACTAGCCAAGTAGATACGCAGTATTTT CASSEGTSQVDTQYF
TRBJ2-1 . TRBV6-1 TRBD2 TGTGCCAGCAGTGAGACTAGCGGGGCTGTGGGTGAGCAGTTCTTC CASSETSGAVGEQFF
TRBJ2-2 . TRBV10-3 TRBD1 TGTGCCATCAGTGAAGGACAGGGCCCCGGGGAGCTGTTTTTT CAISEGQGPGELFF
TRBJ2-5 once TRBV4-1 TRBD2 TGCGCCAGCAGCCCGCTTGTCGGGGGGGGCGTAGAGACCCAGTACTTC CASSPLVGGGVETQYF
TRBJ1-2 . TRBV28 TRBD1 TGTGCCAGCAGTTGGACAGGATCGCGAGGCTACACCTTC CASSWTGSRGYTF
TRBJ1-3 . TRBV6-1 TRBD1 TGTGCCAGCAGTGAGGATCTCGGGACAGGGGACACCATATATTTT CASSEDLGTGDTIYF
TRBJ2-7 . TRBV7-8 . TGTGCCAGCAGCCGAGCGGGACAGAGTTCCTACGAGCAGTACTTC CASSRAGQSSYEQYF
TRBJ2-1 . TRBV5-8 . TGTGCCAGCAGATTATTGGAGCGGGCGAAAAATGAGCAGTTCTTC CASRLLERAKNEQFF
TRBJ2-2 . TRBV7-2 TRBD2 TGTGCCAGCAGCCTCTCGGGGAGCGGGGAGGTCACCGGGGAGCTGTTTTTT CASSLSGSGEVTGELFF
TRBJ1-2 . TRBV5-6 TRBD1 TGTGCCAGCAGCTTGGGACAGGGGGACGCTAACTATGGCTACACCTTC CASSLGQGDANYGYTF
TRBJ2-3 once TRBV5-4 TRBD2 TGTGCCAGCAGCTTGGACGGGGGGGGGACAGATACGCAGTATTTT CASSLDGGGTDTQYF
TRBJ2-1 few TRBV29-1 . TGCAGCGTCGTACGGGGTGGGGATGAGCAGTTCTTC CSVVRGGDEQFF
TRBJ2-2 . TRBV10-2 TRBD2 TGCGCCAGCATATCAAAGGGACTACCCACCGGGGAGCTGTTTTTT CASISKGLPTGELFF
TRBJ1-4 . TRBV3-1/TRBV3-2 TRBD1 TGTGCCAGCAGCCAAGACCGTTTGTCAGGAAGGGGGCGTGAAAAACTGTTTTTT CASSQDRLSGRGREKLFF